This passage covers 14 T cell receptor beta chains from one sample sequenced in a study of blood T cell repertoires in COVID-19. Some clones are missing from TCRdb's copy, which holds only in-frame ones; the method was immunoSEQ multiplex PCR. The sample holds roughly 200,000 clones; around 88% are singletons and the top ten take more than 7.5%. Input material: PBMCs or T cells enriched from blood (not recorded which). The receptors derive from a woman younger than 45 who had recovered from COVID-19.

This chain links TRBV2 with TRBJ2-1; 9 positions agree with TRBD2. The CDR3 runs to 16 residues. Germline assignment: CDR1 SNHLY and CDR2 FYNNEI. Trimming cost V 6 bases and J 5 bases; bases outside gene matches: 11. CDR3 in DNA: TGTGCCAGCAGCGCGAGCGGCGGGAGGGCCCACAATGAGCAGTTCTTC. It codes for CASSASGGRAHNEQFF.

This sequence joins TRBV6-5 and TRBJ2-1; TRBD2 aligns across 12 bases. With V trimmed by 5 bases and J by 3 bases, 2 bases remained unmatched. This CDR3 comprises 15 residues. Germline V gene sequence: CDR1 MNHEY, CDR2 SVGAGI. The CDR3 sequence: CASSLTSGSYNEQFF. In DNA form, the CDR3 reads TGTGCCAGCAGTCTGACTAGCGGGAGCTACAATGAGCAGTTCTTC.

Only one count was recorded for this clone. This rearrangement joins TRBV28 to TRBJ1-4; 8 bases are a match to TRBD1. CDR1 is MDHEN and CDR2 is SYDVKM in the germline V gene. The CDR3 contains 15 residues. The J segment lost 7 bases and the V segment lost 5 bases, leaving 9 bases of the junction unmatched. The CDR3 DNA reads as TGTGCCAGCAGTATCCCGGGGCAGGGGGCTGAAAAACTGTTTTTT. The encoded protein is CASSIPGQGAEKLFF.

The gene calls are TRBV25-1 and TRBJ2-1, with a weak D call TRBD2 (6 bases). Per the germline V gene, CDR1 is MGHDK and CDR2 is SYGVNS. V lost 6 bases and J 4 bases, leaving 10 bases between the germline ends. The CDR3 covers 13 residues. The CDR3 region is CASRSGLYNEQFF. The CDR3 DNA reads TGTGCCAGCAGGAGCGGGTTGTACAATGAGCAGTTCTTC.

The rearrangement uses TRBV2 and TRBJ1-5; D is perhaps TRBD1 (6 bases). Between the trimmed V and J ends, which lost 4 bases and 3 bases, there was a span of 10 bases. The CDR3 is made up of 14 amino acids. CDR1 and CDR2 from the germline V gene are SNHLY and FYNNEI. CDR3 coding DNA: TGTGCCAGCAGTGGCCGACAGGCCAATCAGCCCCAGCATTTT. This encodes CASSGRQANQPQHF.

A few counts support this clone. The chain couples TRBV14 to TRBJ2-3; D gene uncertain. Per the germline V gene, CDR1 is SGHDN and CDR2 is FVKESK. The CDR3 runs 12 residues. Trimming pared 7 bases from V and 5 bases from J, leaving 10 bases between. The CDR3 sequence is CASTEVRDTQYF. The CDR3 coding sequence is TGTGCCAGCACCGAGGTGAGAGATACGCAGTATTTT. The full variable domain, in which reference TRBV14 and TRBJ2-3 provide the parts outside the CDR3, is EAGVTQFPSHSVIEKGQTVTLRCDPISGHDNLYWYRRVMGKEIKFLLHFVKESKQDESGMPNNRFLAERTGGTYSTLKVQPAELEDSGVYFCASTEVRDTQYFGPGTRLTVL.

The gene calls are TRBV28 and TRBJ1-2; a possible D gene is TRBD1 (5 bases). The CDR3 length is 11 residues. The germline V gene encodes CDR1 MDHEN and CDR2 SYDVKM. With 5 bases removed from V and 5 bases from J, the gap between germline ends came to 6 bases. CDR3 bases: TGTGCCAGCAGTGACAGATATGGCTACACCTTC. Translating gives CASSDRYGYTF.

This clone has more than one count but fewer than ten. The genes are TRBV21-1 and TRBJ1-5; no DNA check was done on the table's D call, TRBD1. TRBV21-1 is a pseudogene segment. CDR3 length equals 19 residues. CDR3: CASGPLRDRVTRGNQPQHF. In DNA, the CDR3 is TGTGCCAGCGGACCTCTCCGGGACAGGGTGACGCGAGGCAATCAGCCCCAGCATTTT.

The rearrangement uses TRBV13 and TRBJ2-3; TRBD2 agrees at 8 bases. Germline lookup yields CDR1 PRHDT and CDR2 FYEKMQ (reference sequence). The CDR3 sequence is 15 residues long. With V trimmed by 6 bases and J by 2 bases, 7 bases remained unmatched. The CDR3 region has the DNA TGTGCCAGCAGGGCCGGGACTAGTGACACAGATACGCAGTATTTT. It is translated as CASRAGTSDTDTQYF.

CDR3 DNA: TGTGCCAGCAGGATGACAGGGACGAACACCGGGGAGCTGTTTTTT. This encodes CASRMTGTNTGELFF. The rearrangement joins TRBV2 to TRBJ2-2; 7 bases align to TRBD1. V dropped 6 bases and J dropped 0; count of bases not matched to a gene: 4. CDR1 SNHLY and CDR2 FYNNEI come from the germline V gene. This CDR3 comprises 15 residues.

The chain joins TRBV2 to TRBJ2-7, with a tentative D call TRBD1 (7 bases). From germline, CDR1 is SNHLY and CDR2 FYNNEI. There are 14 residues in the CDR3. V lost 6 bases, J lost 6 bases, and 18 bases lay in between. For the CDR3, the DNA is TGTGCCAGCAGAGACAGGGAGGCGAGCGGCGAGCAGTACTTC. It yields the protein CASRDREASGEQYF. Full variable domain (outside the CDR3, taken from reference TRBV2 and TRBJ2-7): EPEVTQTPSHQVTQMGQEVILRCVPISNHLYFYWYRQILGQKVEFLVSFYNNEISEKSEIFDDQFSVERPDGSNFTLKIRSTKLEDSAMYFCASRDREASGEQYFGPGTRLTVT.

The chain has TRBV11-3 and TRBJ2-5, with 8 bases identical to TRBD1. Trimming at V came to 4 bases and at J to 4 bases, leaving 2 bases not matched to a gene. In germline, CDR1 is SGHNT, CDR2 YENEEA. The CDR3 covers 13 residues. In nucleotides, the CDR3 is TGTGCCAGCAGCTCGACAGGGGTAGAGACCCAGTACTTC. Protein product: CASSSTGVETQYF.

The chain links TRBV3-1 (or the pseudogene TRBV3-2) to TRBJ2-7; maybe TRBD1 (6 bases). Between the trimmed V and J ends, which lost 5 bases and 4 bases, there was a span of 9 bases. This CDR3 has 12 amino acids. Germline CDR1 is LGHDT and CDR2 is YNNKEL (reference sequence). CDR3 sequence: CASSITGYEQYF. The CDR3 nucleotides are TGTGCCAGCAGCATAACAGGGTACGAGCAGTACTTC.

The V call is TRBV7-9, the J call TRBJ1-1; maybe TRBD1 (5 bases). This CDR3 has 14 amino acids. Per the germline V gene, CDR1 is SEHNR and CDR2 is FQNEAQ (reference sequence). V was cut by 1 base and J by 8 bases, with 14 bases left in between. The CDR3 region is CASSLVPGVPEAFF. The CDR3 DNA sequence: TGTGCCAGCAGCTTAGTTCCGGGGGTCCCCGAAGCTTTCTTT. The full variable domain, with the rest looked up from reference TRBV7-9 and TRBJ1-1, is DTGVSQNPRHKITKRGQNVTFRCDPISEHNRLYWYRQTLGQGPEFLTYFQNEAQLEKSRLLSDRFSAERPKGSFSTLEIQRTEQGDSAMYLCASSLVPGVPEAFFGQGTRLTVV.